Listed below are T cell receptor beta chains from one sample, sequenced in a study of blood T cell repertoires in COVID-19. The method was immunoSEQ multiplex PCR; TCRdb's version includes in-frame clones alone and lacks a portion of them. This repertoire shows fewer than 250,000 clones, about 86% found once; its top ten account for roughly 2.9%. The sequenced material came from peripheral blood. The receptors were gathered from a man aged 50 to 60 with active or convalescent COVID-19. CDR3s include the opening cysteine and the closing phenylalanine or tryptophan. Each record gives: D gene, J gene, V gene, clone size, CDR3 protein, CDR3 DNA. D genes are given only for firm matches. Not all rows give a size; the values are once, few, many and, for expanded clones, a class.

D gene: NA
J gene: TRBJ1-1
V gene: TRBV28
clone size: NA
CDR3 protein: CASSPGGAGTSKWNTEAFF
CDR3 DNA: TGTGCCAGCAGTCCGGGGGGTGCGGGGACCTCGAAGTGGAACACTGAAGCTTTCTTT

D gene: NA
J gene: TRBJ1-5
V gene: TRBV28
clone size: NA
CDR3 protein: CASSPRGTGFQPQHF
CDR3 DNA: TGTGCCAGCAGTCCCCGGGGTACCGGGTTTCAGCCCCAGCATTTT

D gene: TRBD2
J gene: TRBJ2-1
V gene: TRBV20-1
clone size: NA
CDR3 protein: CSASWLAGSEQFF
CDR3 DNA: TGCAGTGCTAGTTGGCTAGCGGGGTCAGAGCAGTTCTTC

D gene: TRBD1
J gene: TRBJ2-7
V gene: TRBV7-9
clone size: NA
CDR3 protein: CASSLGQGEYEQYF
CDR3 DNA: TGTGCCAGCAGCCTGGGACAGGGTGAATACGAGCAGTACTTC

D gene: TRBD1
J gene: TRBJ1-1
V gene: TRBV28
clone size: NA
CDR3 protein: CATKGGVFLKAFF
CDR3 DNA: TGTGCCACCAAAGGGGGCGTTTTTCTCAAGGCTTTCTTT

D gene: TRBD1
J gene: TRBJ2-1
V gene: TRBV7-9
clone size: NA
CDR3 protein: CASSSDRVGNEQFF
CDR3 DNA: TGTGCCAGCAGCTCAGACAGGGTAGGCAATGAGCAGTTCTTC

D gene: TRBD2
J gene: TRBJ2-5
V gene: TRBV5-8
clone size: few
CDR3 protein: CASGRLAGGPETQYF
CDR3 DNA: TGTGCCAGCGGGAGACTAGCGGGGGGGCCAGAGACCCAGTACTTC

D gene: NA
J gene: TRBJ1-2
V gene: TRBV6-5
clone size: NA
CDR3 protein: CASRGHPPVYGYTF
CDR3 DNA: TGTGCCAGCAGAGGACATCCACCGGTCTATGGCTACACCTTC

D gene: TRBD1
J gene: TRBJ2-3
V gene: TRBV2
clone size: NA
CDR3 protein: CASSEQATGTGLSDTQYF
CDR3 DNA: TGTGCCAGCAGTGAGCAAGCTACGGGGACAGGGCTATCAGATACGCAGTATTTT

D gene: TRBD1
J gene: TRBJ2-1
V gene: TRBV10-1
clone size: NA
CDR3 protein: CASSESAGTGNNEQFF
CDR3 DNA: TGCGCCAGCAGTGAGTCGGCGGGGACAGGGAACAATGAGCAGTTCTTC

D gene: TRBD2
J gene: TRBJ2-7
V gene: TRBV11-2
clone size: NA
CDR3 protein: CASSLLLAGSYEQYF
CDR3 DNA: TGTGCCAGCAGCTTATTACTAGCGGGGTCCTACGAGCAGTACTTC

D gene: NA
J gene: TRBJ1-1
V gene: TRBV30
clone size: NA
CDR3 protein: CAWRETVEAFF
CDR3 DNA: TGTGCCTGGAGGGAGACAGTTGAAGCTTTCTTT

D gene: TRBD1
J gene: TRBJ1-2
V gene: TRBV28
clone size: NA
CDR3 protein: CASSPQGGIRGYTF
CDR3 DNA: TGTGCCAGCAGTCCTCAGGGGGGAATACGGGGCTACACCTTC

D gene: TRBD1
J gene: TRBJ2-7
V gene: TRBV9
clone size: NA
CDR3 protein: CASSPGGLTFYEQYF
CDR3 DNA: TGTGCCAGCAGCCCAGGGGGCCTGACTTTCTACGAGCAGTACTTC

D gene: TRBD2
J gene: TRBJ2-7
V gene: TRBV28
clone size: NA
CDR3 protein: CASSPLGEGLSSYEQYF
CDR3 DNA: TGTGCCAGCAGCCCCTTAGGGGAGGGACTAAGCTCCTACGAGCAGTACTTC

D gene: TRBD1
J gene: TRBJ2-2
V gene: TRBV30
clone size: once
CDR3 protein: CAWKGAHTGELFF
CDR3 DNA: TGTGCCTGGAAGGGGGCTCACACCGGGGAGCTGTTTTTT

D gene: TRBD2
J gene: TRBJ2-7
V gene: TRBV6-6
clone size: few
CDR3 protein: CASSYEARGAYEQYF
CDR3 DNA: TGTGCCAGCAGTTACGAAGCGCGGGGGGCCTACGAGCAGTACTTC

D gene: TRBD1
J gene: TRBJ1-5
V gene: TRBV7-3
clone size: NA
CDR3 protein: CASSLRQGGGQPQHF
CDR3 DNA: TGTGCCAGCAGCTTAAGACAGGGTGGAGGTCAGCCCCAGCATTTT

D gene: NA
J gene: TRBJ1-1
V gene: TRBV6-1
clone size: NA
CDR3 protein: CASSHPFQGNTEAFF
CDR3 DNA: TGTGCCAGCAGCCACCCTTTTCAGGGGAACACTGAAGCTTTCTTT

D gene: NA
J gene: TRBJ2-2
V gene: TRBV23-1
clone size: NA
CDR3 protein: CASSPGTADRVTGELFF
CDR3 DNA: TGCGCCAGCAGTCCCGGAACAGCTGATAGAGTCACCGGGGAGCTGTTTTTT

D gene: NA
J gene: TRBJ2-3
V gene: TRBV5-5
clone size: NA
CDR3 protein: CASSLDPGTDTQYF
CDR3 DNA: TGTGCCAGCAGCTTGGACCCAGGCACAGATACGCAGTATTTT

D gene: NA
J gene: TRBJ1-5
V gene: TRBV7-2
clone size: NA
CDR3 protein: CASSSQTGLSNQPQHF
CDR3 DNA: TGTGCCAGCAGCTCCCAGACAGGTTTAAGCAATCAGCCCCAGCATTTT

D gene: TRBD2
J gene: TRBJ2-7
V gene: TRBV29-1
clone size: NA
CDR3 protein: CSVEQPGVSGGEQYF
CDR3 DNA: TGCAGCGTTGAACAACCGGGGGTCTCGGGAGGCGAGCAGTACTTC

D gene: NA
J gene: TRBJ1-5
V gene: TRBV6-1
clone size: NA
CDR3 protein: CASSENLGHLKHSNQPQHF
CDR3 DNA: TGTGCCAGCAGTGAAAACTTGGGACACCTCAAACATAGCAATCAGCCCCAGCATTTT

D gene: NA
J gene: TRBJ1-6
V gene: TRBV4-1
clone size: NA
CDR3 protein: CASSQDYRDSPLHF
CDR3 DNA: TGCGCCAGCAGCCAAGACTACAGGGACTCACCCCTCCACTTT

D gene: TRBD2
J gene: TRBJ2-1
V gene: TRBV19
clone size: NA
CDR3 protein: CASSLRLAVPYNEQFF
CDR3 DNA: TGTGCCAGTAGTCTCCGACTAGCGGTCCCCTACAATGAGCAGTTCTTC

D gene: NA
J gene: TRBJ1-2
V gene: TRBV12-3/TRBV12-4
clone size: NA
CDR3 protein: CASTRPGYGYTF
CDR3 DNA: TGTGCCAGCACCAGACCGGGGTATGGCTACACCTTC

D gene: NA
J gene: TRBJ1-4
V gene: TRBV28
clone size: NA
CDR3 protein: CASSSHTGRNEKLFF
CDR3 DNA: TGTGCCAGCAGTTCCCACACAGGGCGTAATGAAAAACTGTTTTTT

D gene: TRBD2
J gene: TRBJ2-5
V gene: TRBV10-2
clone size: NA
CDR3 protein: CATSKGTSGTSRQTQYF
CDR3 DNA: TGCGCCACCAGCAAGGGGACTAGCGGGACAAGTAGGCAGACCCAGTACTTC

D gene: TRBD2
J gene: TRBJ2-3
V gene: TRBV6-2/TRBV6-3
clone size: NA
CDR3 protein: CASSYSASGYTDTQYF
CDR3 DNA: TGTGCCAGCAGTTACTCGGCTAGCGGATATACAGATACGCAGTATTTT

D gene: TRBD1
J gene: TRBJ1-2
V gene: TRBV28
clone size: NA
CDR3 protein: CASSLDRVTGYTF
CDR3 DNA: TGTGCCAGCAGCTTGGACAGGGTAACGGGCTACACCTTC

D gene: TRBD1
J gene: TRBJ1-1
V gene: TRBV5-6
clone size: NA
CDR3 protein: CAPLRNRTGSSEAFF
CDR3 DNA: TGTGCCCCCCTTCGGAATCGGACAGGGAGCTCTGAAGCTTTCTTT

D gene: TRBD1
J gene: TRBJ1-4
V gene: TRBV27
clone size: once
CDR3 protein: CASSTTGTGHEKLFF
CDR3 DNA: TGTGCCAGCAGTACTACCGGGACAGGACATGAAAAACTGTTTTTT

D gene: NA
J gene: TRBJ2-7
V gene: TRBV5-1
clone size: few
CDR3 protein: CASSFRGRSSYEQYF
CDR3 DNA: TGCGCCAGCAGCTTTAGAGGGCGGAGCTCCTACGAGCAGTACTTC

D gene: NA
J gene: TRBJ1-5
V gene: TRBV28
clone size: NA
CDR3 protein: CASSLDRGQPQHF
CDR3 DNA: TGTGCCAGCAGTCTTGACAGAGGACAGCCCCAGCATTTT

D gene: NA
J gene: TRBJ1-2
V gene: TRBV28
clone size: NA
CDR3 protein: CASSSLYREGGYTF
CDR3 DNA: TGTGCCAGCAGTTCCCTCTACAGGGAGGGCGGCTACACCTTC

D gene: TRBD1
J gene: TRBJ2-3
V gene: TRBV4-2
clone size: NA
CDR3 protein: CASSRMPGEGQGDTQYF
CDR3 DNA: TGTGCCAGCAGCCGAATGCCGGGGGAGGGACAGGGGGATACGCAGTATTTT

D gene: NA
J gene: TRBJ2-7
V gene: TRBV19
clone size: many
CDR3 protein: CASSIDGQDEQYF
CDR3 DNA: TGTGCCAGTAGTATAGATGGGCAGGACGAGCAGTACTTC

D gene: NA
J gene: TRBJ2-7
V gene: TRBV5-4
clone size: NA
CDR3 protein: CASSLGAGSYEQYF
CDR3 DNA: TGTGCCAGCAGCTTGGGGGCAGGCTCCTACGAGCAGTACTTC

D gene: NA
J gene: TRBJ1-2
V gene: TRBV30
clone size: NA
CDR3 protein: CAWRNRVLVGNGYTF
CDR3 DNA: TGTGCCTGGAGGAACAGGGTATTAGTCGGAAATGGCTACACCTTC

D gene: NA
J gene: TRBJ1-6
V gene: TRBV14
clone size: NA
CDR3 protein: CASSLGGGVSPLHF
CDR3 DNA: TGTGCCAGCAGCCTCGGGGGGGGAGTTTCACCCCTCCACTTT

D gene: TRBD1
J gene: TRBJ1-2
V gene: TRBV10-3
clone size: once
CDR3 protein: CAISATGDGYTF
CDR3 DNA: TGTGCCATCAGTGCCACAGGGGATGGCTACACCTTC

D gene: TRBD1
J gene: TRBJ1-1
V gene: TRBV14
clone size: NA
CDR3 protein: CASSRGQGENTEAFF
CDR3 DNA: TGTGCCAGCAGCCGAGGACAGGGGGAGAACACTGAAGCTTTCTTT

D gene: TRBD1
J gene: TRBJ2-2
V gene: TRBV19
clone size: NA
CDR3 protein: CASSIRQGYANTGELFF
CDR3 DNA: TGTGCCAGTAGTATCAGACAGGGCTACGCGAACACCGGGGAGCTGTTTTTT

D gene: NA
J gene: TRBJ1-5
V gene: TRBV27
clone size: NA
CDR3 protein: CASGRLTENQPQHF
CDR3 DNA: TGTGCCAGCGGCCGCTTGACAGAGAATCAGCCCCAGCATTTT

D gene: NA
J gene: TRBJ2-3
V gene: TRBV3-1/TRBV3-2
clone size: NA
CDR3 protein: CASSLQGRTDTQYF
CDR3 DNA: TGTGCCAGCAGCTTACAGGGCCGGACAGATACGCAGTATTTT

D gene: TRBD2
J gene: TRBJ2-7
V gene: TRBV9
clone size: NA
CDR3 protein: CASSQGAGDSYEQYF
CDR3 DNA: TGTGCCAGCAGCCAGGGAGCGGGAGATAGCTACGAGCAGTACTTC